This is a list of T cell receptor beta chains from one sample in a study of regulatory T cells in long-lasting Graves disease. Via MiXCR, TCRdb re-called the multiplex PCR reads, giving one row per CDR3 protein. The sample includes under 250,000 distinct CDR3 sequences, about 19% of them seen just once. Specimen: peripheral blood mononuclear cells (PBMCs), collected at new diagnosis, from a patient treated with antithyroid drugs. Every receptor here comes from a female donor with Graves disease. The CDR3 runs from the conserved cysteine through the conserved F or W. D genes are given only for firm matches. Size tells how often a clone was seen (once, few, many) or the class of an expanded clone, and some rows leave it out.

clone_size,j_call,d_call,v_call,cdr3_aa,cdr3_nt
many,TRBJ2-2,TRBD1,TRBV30,CACPHPAGGNTGELFF,TGTGCCTGCCCCCACCCGGCAGGGGGAAACACCGGGGAGCTGTTTTTT
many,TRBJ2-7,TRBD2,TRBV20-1,CSARVGWGGLDEQYF,TGCAGTGCTAGAGTAGGATGGGGGGGTCTTGACGAGCAGTACTTC
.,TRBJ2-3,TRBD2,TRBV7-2,CASSIKTSGGTDTQYF,TGTGCCAGCAGCATCAAGACTAGCGGGGGCACAGATACGCAGTATTTT
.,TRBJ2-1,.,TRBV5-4,CASSSGSDSYNEQFF,TGTGCCAGCAGCTCCGGGTCTGACAGTTACAATGAGCAGTTCTTC
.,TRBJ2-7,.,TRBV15,CATSRERALYEQYF,TGTGCCACCAGCAGAGAGAGGGCCCTCTACGAGCAGTACTTC
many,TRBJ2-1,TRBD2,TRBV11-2,CASSLQARGDNEQFF,TGTGCCAGCAGCCTCCAAGCTCGGGGGGACAATGAGCAGTTCTTC
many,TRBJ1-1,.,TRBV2,CASSRLYTEAFF,TGTGCCAGCAGTCGACTGTACACTGAAGCTTTCTTT
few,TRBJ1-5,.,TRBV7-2,CASSLEVWGNQPQHF,TGTGCCAGCAGCTTGGAGGTGTGGGGAAATCAGCCCCAGCATTTT
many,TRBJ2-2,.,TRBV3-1,CASSLIRGELFF,TGTGCCAGCAGTTTAATTCGTGGGGAGCTGTTTTTT
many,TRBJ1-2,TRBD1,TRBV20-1,CSARELQGLNYGYTF,TGCAGTGCTAGAGAGCTACAGGGGCTTAACTATGGCTACACCTTC
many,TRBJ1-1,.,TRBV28,CASSPDRTLTEAFF,TGTGCCAGCAGTCCCGACAGGACACTCACTGAAGCTTTCTTT
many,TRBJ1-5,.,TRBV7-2,CATARGGLPPQHF,TGTGCCACAGCTCGGGGAGGGTTGCCGCCCCAGCATTTT
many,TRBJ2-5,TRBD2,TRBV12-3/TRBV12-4,CASSRWEREGQKTQYF,TGTGCCAGCAGCCGATGGGAGCGGGAGGGCCAAAAGACCCAGTACTTC
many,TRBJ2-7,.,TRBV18,CASSPMAQGEQYF,TGTGCCAGCTCACCAATGGCCCAGGGCGAGCAGTACTTC
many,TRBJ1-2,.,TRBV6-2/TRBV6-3,CASSYLQVGYYGYTF,TGTGCCAGCAGTTACTTACAGGTTGGCTACTATGGCTACACCTTC
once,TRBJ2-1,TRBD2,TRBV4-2,CASSPSGAGAYNEQFF,TGTGCCAGCAGCCCCTCCGGGGCGGGAGCCTACAATGAGCAGTTCTTC
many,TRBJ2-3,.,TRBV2,CASSRVTDTQYF,TGTGCCAGCAGTAGAGTCACAGATACGCAGTATTTT
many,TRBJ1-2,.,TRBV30,CAWSWGRAGGYTF,TGTGCCTGGAGTTGGGGCAGGGCCGGTGGCTACACCTTC
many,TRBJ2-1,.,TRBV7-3,CASSRDNEQFF,TGTGCCAGCAGCCGGGACAATGAGCAGTTCTTC
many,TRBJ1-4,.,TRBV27,CASSPRDGEKLFF,TGTGCCAGCAGTCCCCGGGACGGTGAAAAACTGTTTTTT
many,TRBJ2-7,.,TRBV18,CASSPFADRREQYF,TGTGCCAGCTCACCATTCGCGGATCGCCGTGAGCAGTACTTC
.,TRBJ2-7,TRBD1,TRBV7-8,CASSLDPTGASYEQYF,TGTGCCAGCAGCTTGGACCCGACAGGGGCCTCCTACGAGCAGTACTTC
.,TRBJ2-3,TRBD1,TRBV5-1,CASSQEQGAGTDTQYF,TGCGCCAGCAGCCAAGAACAGGGGGCTGGCACAGATACGCAGTATTTT
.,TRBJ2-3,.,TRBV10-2,CATGDLRDTQYF,TGCGCCACCGGGGACCTGAGAGATACGCAGTATTTT
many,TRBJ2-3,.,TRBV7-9,CASSPGPSTDTQYF,TGTGCCAGCAGTCCAGGCCCTAGCACAGATACGCAGTATTTT
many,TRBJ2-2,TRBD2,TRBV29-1,CSVAGTSGRASTGELFF,TGCAGCGTGGCCGGGACTAGCGGGAGGGCCAGCACCGGGGAGCTGTTTTTT
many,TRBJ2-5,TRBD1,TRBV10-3,CAISEPQGALETQYF,TGTGCCATCAGTGAGCCACAGGGGGCTTTGGAGACCCAGTACTTC